Each of the 9 T cell receptor beta chains below was sequenced from the same sample in a study of blood T cell repertoires in COVID-19. The data were produced by immunoSEQ multiplex PCR, yet TCRdb's version contains in-frame clones alone and is incomplete. The table shows roughly 250,000 clones, with 88% occurring only once. The sample was PBMCs or T cells enriched from blood (not recorded which). All receptors come from a woman aged 40-49 years with acute COVID-19.

This clone has a handful of counts. The chain is built from TRBV5-1 and TRBJ2-7; TRBD2 aligns across 13 bases. Germline V gives CDR1 SGHRS, CDR2 YFSETQ. The J segment lost 3 bases and the V segment lost 4 bases, leaving 4 bases of the junction unmatched. The CDR3 is 15 amino acids. CDR3 protein: CASSPRTSGSYEQYF. The CDR3 DNA reads TGCGCCAGCAGCCCCCGGACTAGCGGGAGCTACGAGCAGTACTTC.

The chain recombines TRBV30 with TRBJ1-5, with 8 bases fitting TRBD1. With V trimmed by 5 bases and J by 4 bases, 4 bases remained unmatched. CDR3 length: 13 residues. Germline V gives CDR1 GTSNPN, CDR2 SVGIG (reference sequence). Here the CDR3 DNA reads TGTGCCTGGGCGACAGGGGCAAATCAGCCCCAGCATTTT. Its translation is CAWATGANQPQHF.

J is TRBJ2-1 and V is TRBV19, with TRBD2 matching over 7 bases. This CDR3 comprises 15 residues. V trimming: 1 base; J trimming: 2 bases; junction bases outside the gene matches: 2. In germline, CDR1 is LNHDA, CDR2 SQIVND (reference sequence). CDR3 DNA: TGTGCCAGTAGTATAGGGGGAGGGGCCTACAATGAGCAGTTCTTC. Residues: CASSIGGGAYNEQFF.

The genes are TRBV9 and TRBJ2-5, with D perhaps matching TRBD1 (6 bases). Germline V gives CDR1 SGDLS, CDR2 YYNGEE. V was shortened by 3 bases and J by 1 base, with 19 bases between the two germline ends. The length of the CDR3 is 17 residues. The CDR3 reads CASSEGRGGTIQETQYF. The CDR3 bases are TGTGCCAGCAGCGAGGGCAGGGGCGGAACCATCCAAGAGACCCAGTACTTC.

The chain carries TRBV9 and TRBJ1-2; no clear D. The germline gives CDR1 SGDLS, CDR2 YYNGEE. The CDR3 sequence is 16 residues long. Trimming took off 3 bases at V and 0 bases at J, with 15 bases between the two ends. The CDR3 DNA reads TGTGCCAGCAGCGGTCGGTCGAGGGCTACTAACTATGGCTACACCTTC. Protein: CASSGRSRATNYGYTF. Full variable domain (remainder filled in from reference TRBV9 and TRBJ1-2): DSGVTQTPKHLITATGQRVTLRCSPRSGDLSVYWYQQSLDQGLQFLIQYYNGEERAKGNILERFSAQQFPDLHSELNLSSLELGDSALYFCASSGRSRATNYGYTFGSGTRLTVV.

The genes are TRBV29-1 and TRBJ2-1; D gene ambiguous. V lost 7 bases and J lost 0, with 10 bases in between. Germline CDR1 reads SQVTM; CDR2 reads ANQGSEA. The CDR3 consists of 13 residues. CDR3 in DNA: TGCAGCGGAACCCGGAGCTCCTACAATGAGCAGTTCTTC. Its translation: CSGTRSSYNEQFF.

This clone was recorded once. CDR3 protein: CASSLGYRDSYEKLFF. CDR3 in DNA: TGCGCCAGCAGCTTGGGGTACAGGGATTCTTATGAAAAACTGTTTTTT. The V gene is TRBV5-1, the J gene TRBJ1-4; possible D gene TRBD1, 6 bases. Trimming shortened V by 0 bases and J by 6 bases, and 15 bases separated the two germline ends. The CDR3 has 16 amino acids. Germline CDR1 and CDR2: SGHRS and YFSETQ.

Only a few counts were recorded for this clone. CDR3: CASSFFSRTGNEKLFF. The CDR3 nucleotides are TGTGCCAGCAGTTTTTTTTCGCGGACAGGGAATGAAAAACTGTTTTTT. The rearrangement links TRBV28 to TRBJ1-4; 8 bases agree with TRBD1. Germline trimming cut 3 bases from V and 5 bases from J; bases unmatched to any gene: 8. The germline V gene has CDR1 MDHEN and CDR2 SYDVKM. This CDR3 contains 16 residues.

The chain links TRBV9 to TRBJ2-1, with a tentative D call TRBD2 (5 bases). Germline V CDR1 and CDR2: SGDLS, YYNGEE. The CDR3 has 15 residues. The ends were cut back, 3 bases at V and 3 bases at J, with 13 bases in the middle. CDR3 coding DNA: TGTGCCAGCAGCGCCCGAGGGAATGACTACAATGAGCAGTTCTTC. It specifies CASSARGNDYNEQFF.